The T cell receptor (beta chain) under discussion was sequenced for a study of blood T cells in healthy people across ages. Looking at the study overall: T cells yielded about one barcoded beta molecule per two cells through template switching.

The study, taken as a whole, reports: Percentage of naive T cells showed a strong correlation with TCR beta diversity.

V was shortened by 5 bases and J by 0 bases, with 14 bases between the two germline ends. The CDR3 totals 16 residues. Healthy Russian Caucasian donors spanned ages about 6 to 100 years. Points on this clonotype: What it recognizes is unknown.

With a J-beta primer mix and a sample-barcoded 5' primer, a second PCR ran about 7 to 12 cycles. TCRdb re-called the 5' RACE reads through MiXCR, storing one row per CDR3 protein. The sample lists 1.5 million to 1.9 million distinct CDR3 sequences, approximately 42% seen once, with less than 5% in the top ten. The V and J genes are TRBV12-3 or TRBV12-4 and TRBJ2-1, with D perhaps TRBD1 (6 bases). Sequencing was carried out using blood. The receptor was derived from a woman aged 18-29 years in good health. In nucleotides, the CDR3 is TGTGCCAGCAGTGGAAGGACAGCAAGCTCCTACAATGAGCAGTTCTTC. Residues: CASSGRTASSYNEQFF.